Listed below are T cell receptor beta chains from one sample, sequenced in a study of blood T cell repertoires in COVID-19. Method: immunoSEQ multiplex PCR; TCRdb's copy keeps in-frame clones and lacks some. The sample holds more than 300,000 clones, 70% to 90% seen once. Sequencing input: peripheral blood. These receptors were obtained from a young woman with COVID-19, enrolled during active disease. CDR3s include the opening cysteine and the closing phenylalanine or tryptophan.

CASSPWGTSNTEAFF | TRBV7-2
CASSYQGGEQYF | TRBV27
CASIRDRDSPLHF | TRBV2
CASSVGPGGNQPQHF | TRBV9
CASSVRENTEAFF | TRBV9
CAAAMGASGNTIYF | TRBV7-7
CASSTQYYTQYF | TRBV21-1
CASSLAGSGANVLTF | TRBV7-9
CASSLGAGGLSPLHF | TRBV5-1
CASSEGDDRGWGGYTF | TRBV6-1
CASSLSRYTGELFF | TRBV5-1
CASSVTSVDPQFF | TRBV6-2/TRBV6-3
CASSQGTSGDRYQETQYF | TRBV4-2
CASSLDRVLAGYTF | TRBV19
CASSPRGGLEGLGEQFF | TRBV6-4
CASSRGQPYGYTF | TRBV3-1/TRBV3-2
CASSYPVREQYF | TRBV6-2/TRBV6-3
CASSMGQGQPQHF | TRBV5-5
CASSLKRFQYGYTF | TRBV11-2
CASSDRQSSSYNSPLHF | TRBV27
CASSPNRWTDLNTEAFF | TRBV18
CASAPEGANTEAFF | TRBV4-1
CASSLMVDRGHGYTF | TRBV6-6
CASSSTGDETQYF | TRBV27
CASSLDRGGMDEQFF | TRBV11-2
CASSIGLGGTEAFF | TRBV19
CASSLAQAVETQYF | TRBV5-5
CSTPPGTEAFF | TRBV20-1
CASSPGARSSGNTIYF | TRBV5-1
CAAGAPTSGGTQYF | TRBV6-6
CASSEEAGTYNEQFF | TRBV2
CASSLEAGAQETQYF | TRBV5-4
CASSPFEDYGYTF | TRBV7-9
CASSVGGTDTQYF | TRBV9
CASSETGHASPLHF | TRBV25-1
CASSIRAGQGGYTF | TRBV19
CASSFRGISGNTIYF | TRBV11-1
CASSPGQIGPPLHF | TRBV7-9
CASSQDSSHTF | TRBV3-1/TRBV3-2
CASGLGTANYGYTF | TRBV12-5
CASSVDVVVGAFGYTF | TRBV9
CASSVAGTGYEQYF | TRBV9
CASSLNRGGYGYTF | TRBV7-8
CASSLGGTQYF | TRBV27
CAISGGSGTGGGETQYF | TRBV10-3
CASSLESGASGYGYTF | TRBV7-9
CASSVEGVDEAFF | TRBV9
CASSWLVGGGATEAFF | TRBV5-4
CASSLGYNGYTF | TRBV13
CASLRGVGGYTF | TRBV28
CASRTQGTPDF | TRBV11-2
CASSLFGTGGYTF | TRBV5-1
CASSESSYNSPLHF | TRBV19
CASSQGTAPTYGYTF | TRBV4-2